The 24 T cell receptor beta chains below come from one sample, sequenced in a study of molecular identifiers for immune sequencing clone quantification. TCRdb ran MiXCR on the PCR reads and lists one entry per CDR3 protein. The table has around 470,000 distinct CDR3 sequences, around 21% seen once. The sample comprised naive CD8+ T cells from blood, with Jurkat cell RNA spiked in. Specified subset: FACS-sorted CD8+CD4-CCR7+CD45RA+ naive T cells. The receptors were gathered from a human donor in good health. Some libraries in this study had Jurkat cell RNA spiked in.

In its sample, this clonotype was seen many times. The chain joins TRBV4-1 to TRBJ2-5; D unclear. V was clipped by 1 base and J by 1 base, with 7 bases between them. The CDR3 runs 14 residues. The germline V gene encodes CDR1 MGHRA and CDR2 YSYEKL. The CDR3, as DNA: TGCGCCAGCAGCCAAGTCGGCATCCAAGAGACCCAGTACTTC. It codes for CASSQVGIQETQYF.

A remark on this clonotype: A much larger clonotype is one base distant, so this may be a read error. This rearrangement joins TRBV5-6 to TRBJ1-1; D ambiguous. Trimming removed 3 bases from V and 3 bases from J, with 9 bases in between. The CDR3 extends over 13 amino acids. The germline V gene has CDR1 SGHDT and CDR2 YYEEEE. The CDR3 spells CASSSTPDTEAFF. The CDR3 DNA reads as TGTGCCAGCAGCTCGACACCAGACACTGAAGCTTTCTTT.

This chain joins TRBV5-4 and TRBJ2-5; a possible D gene is TRBD1 (7 bases). CDR3 length equals 15 residues. Germline CDR1 is SGHNT and CDR2 is YYREEE (reference sequence). The ends were cut back, 7 bases at V and 5 bases at J, with 21 bases in the middle. CDR3 sequence (DNA): TGTGCCAGCGCCCTAGGAGGGGGCAGAGGGGAGACCCAGTACTTC. This encodes CASALGGGRGETQYF.

For this clonotype: A much larger clone lies a single base off, so this may be a read error. This chain links TRBV7-9 with TRBJ1-1; no firm D call. V lost 4 bases, J lost 0 bases, and 21 bases lay in between. This CDR3 contains 18 residues. Germline values: CDR1 SEHNR, CDR2 FQNEAQ (reference sequence). The CDR3 sequence: CASSSVAYSDQMNTEAFF. Here the CDR3 DNA reads TGTGCCAGCAGCTCCGTCGCGTACAGCGATCAAATGAACACTGAAGCTTTCTTT.

The sample holds a few counts of this clonotype. The V and J genes are TRBV20-1 and TRBJ2-7; no clear D. CDR3 length equals 11 residues. Germline-derived CDR1 and CDR2 are DFQATT and SNEGSKA (reference sequence). Trimming took off 0 bases at V and 6 bases at J, with 6 bases between the two ends. Here the CDR3 reads CSARDLSEQYF. CDR3 sequence (DNA): TGCAGTGCTAGAGATCTTAGCGAGCAGTACTTC.

This clonotype was detected a few times. The rearrangement joins TRBV27 to TRBJ2-5; 13 nucleotides agree with TRBD2. The CDR3 is made up of 23 amino acids. Trimming cost V 0 bases and J 6 bases; bases outside gene matches: 25. The germline V gene encodes CDR1 MNHEY and CDR2 SMNVEV (reference sequence). The CDR3 reads CASSLSMGIGIAEPGLAGQTQYF. The DNA of the CDR3 is TGTGCCAGCAGTTTATCGATGGGGATAGGGATCGCAGAACCGGGACTAGCGGGGCAGACCCAGTACTTC.

This clonotype came up a few times. This chain uses TRBV19 with TRBJ2-4; 7 bases fit TRBD1. The germline V gene encodes CDR1 LNHDA and CDR2 SQIVND (reference sequence). The CDR3 totals 16 residues. With 3 bases clipped from V and 4 bases from J, the junction kept 9 bases outside the gene matches. Written as DNA, the CDR3 is TGTGCCAGTAGTATCTTCGGTGGACAGGAGAAAAACATTCAGTACTTC. Translated, it gives CASSIFGGQEKNIQYF.

A remark on this clonotype: At one boundary the junction diverges from the germline segment, which might be a read error. This sequence joins TRBV24-1 and TRBJ2-3, with D tentatively TRBD2 (6 bases). In germline, CDR1 is KGHDR, CDR2 SFDVKD. The CDR3 runs 13 residues. The CDR3 DNA is TGTGCCACCAGTAGCGGGCGCACAGATACGCGGTATTTT. Translating it yields CATSSGRTDTRYF.

This clonotype was found many times. This sequence joins TRBV27 and TRBJ2-5; 7 bases fit TRBD2. The ends lost 2 bases at V and 4 bases at J; junction bases unmatched: 16. CDR3 length equals 18 residues. Germline lookup yields CDR1 MNHEY and CDR2 SMNVEV (reference sequence). This chain's CDR3 is CASSLGPVRYAGVETQYF. The CDR3 coding sequence is TGTGCCAGCAGTTTAGGCCCGGTCCGTTACGCGGGAGTAGAGACCCAGTACTTC.

A few counts support this clonotype. The V call is TRBV27, the J call TRBJ1-2, with D hard to call. V lost 0 bases and J lost 7, with 9 bases in between. The CDR3 loop spans 13 amino acids. Germline V CDR1 and CDR2: MNHEY, SMNVEV (reference sequence). CDR3 coding DNA: TGTGCCAGCAGTTTATCAAGCGGACGTGGCTACACCTTC. Protein: CASSLSSGRGYTF.

This clonotype was detected many times. The V call is TRBV4-1, the J call TRBJ1-5; D gene ambiguous. Trimming left V 0 bases short and J 4 bases short, with 7 bases between. Germline V CDR1 and CDR2: MGHRA, YSYEKL. The CDR3 spans 14 residues. The CDR3 loop reads CASSQDSVNQPQHF. Written as DNA, the CDR3 is TGCGCCAGCAGCCAAGATAGCGTGAATCAGCCCCAGCATTTT.

This clonotype occurred a few times. J is TRBJ2-4 and V is TRBV7-9; D is unclear. Germline loops: CDR1 SEHNR, CDR2 FQNEAQ (reference sequence). This CDR3 spans 15 amino acids. V was trimmed by 4 bases and J by 3 bases, leaving 13 bases between them. The chain's CDR3 is CASSSDLGLKNIQYF. Here the CDR3 DNA reads TGTGCCAGCAGCTCCGACTTGGGCCTCAAAAACATTCAGTACTTC.

This clonotype was counted at least ten times. This sequence joins TRBV5-1 and TRBJ2-1, with TRBD1 matching 9 bases. The CDR3 length is 15 residues. Trimming took 4 bases from V and 9 from J; bases not matched to a gene: 11. Germline-derived CDR1 and CDR2 are SGHRS and YFSETQ. The CDR3 spells CASSLGQGLLVEQFF. CDR3 nucleotides: TGCGCCAGCAGCCTCGGACAGGGGCTCCTGGTTGAGCAGTTCTTC.

This clonotype was counted ten times or more. This rearrangement joins TRBV3-1 to TRBJ2-7, with D perhaps assigned TRBD1 or TRBD2 (5 bases each). The CDR3 is made up of 15 amino acids. Germline CDR1 and CDR2: LGHDT and YNNKEL (reference sequence). V was trimmed by 3 bases and J by 4 bases, leaving 16 bases between them. The CDR3 DNA reads TGTGCCAGCAGCCACTTCCGGGGTCAGGGATACGAGCAGTACTTC. Its translation is CASSHFRGQGYEQYF.

The DNA for the CDR3 is TGCAGCGTGTTCCTCCCGGGACAACCTAACTATGGCTACACCTTC. Translation gives CSVFLPGQPNYGYTF. The rearrangement links TRBV29-1 to TRBJ1-2, with a possible D match to TRBD1 (6 bases). V gave up 6 bases and J gave up 0 bases, with 17 bases separating them. The CDR3 loop spans 15 amino acids. Per germline, CDR1 SQVTM and CDR2 ANQGSEA.

CDR3 nucleotide sequence: TGCAGCGTCCGTTTATCTGGGGCCAACGTCCTGACTTTC. Its protein is CSVRLSGANVLTF. The chain has TRBV29-1 and TRBJ2-6, with no clear D. V was cut by 6 bases and J by 1 base, with 7 bases left in between. This CDR3 is 13 amino acids long. In germline, CDR1 is SQVTM, CDR2 ANQGSEA.

This clonotype has more than one count but fewer than ten. V and J are TRBV4-1 and TRBJ1-1, with D perhaps TRBD1 (5 bases). This CDR3 is 14 amino acids long. The V end lost 0 bases, the J end lost 8 bases, and 13 bases lay between the germline ends. Germline V CDR1 and CDR2: MGHRA, YSYEKL. The CDR3 bases are TGCGCCAGCAGCCAAGATTCAGGGCCGAGAGAAGCTTTCTTT. This translates into CASSQDSGPREAFF.

The gene calls are TRBV5-4 and TRBJ1-1; no firm D call. The CDR3 is made up of 16 amino acids. CDR1 and CDR2 from the germline V gene are SGHNT and YYREEE (reference sequence). V lost 0 bases to trimming and J lost 5 bases, with 17 bases between them. CDR3 sequence (DNA): TGTGCCAGCAGCTTGGGGATTGTAGGACGATCTACTGAAGCTTTCTTT. It codes for CASSLGIVGRSTEAFF. The full variable domain, completed using reference TRBV5-4 and TRBJ1-1, is ETGVTQSPTHLIKTRGQQVTLRCSSQSGHNTVSWYQQALGQGPQFIFQYYREEENGRGNFPPRFSGLQFPNYSSELNVNALELDDSALYLCASSLGIVGRSTEAFFGQGTRLTVV.

Turning to this clonotype: The junction and the germline gene differ at one end; a read error may be behind it. The V and J genes are TRBV5-1 and TRBJ2-1; TRBD1 agrees at 9 bases. Germline loops: CDR1 SGHRS, CDR2 YFSETQ. This CDR3 region has 15 residues. Written as DNA, the CDR3 is TGCGCCAGCGGCTTGAGTGGGACAGGGAAGGGTGAGCAGTTCTTC. It encodes CASGLSGTGKGEQFF.

As concerns this clonotype: A much larger clone is a single base away; this may be a read error. The chain combines TRBV6-5 with TRBJ2-3; 10 nucleotides match TRBD1. Germline CDR1 reads MNHEY; CDR2 reads SVGAGI. The CDR3 is 16 amino acids. The CDR3 protein is CASSLHRQGAGDMQYF. CDR3 in DNA: TGTGCCAGCAGCCTACACCGACAGGGGGCAGGGGATATGCAGTATTTT.

Worth noting for this clonotype: One base away lies a much larger clone, so this may be a sequencing read error. The J gene is TRBJ1-5, the V gene TRBV28; TRBD1 is a possible D gene (5 bases). V was trimmed by 6 bases and J by 7 bases, leaving 19 bases between them. Germline V gives CDR1 MDHEN, CDR2 SYDVKM. CDR3 length: 15 amino acids. CDR3 sequence (DNA): TGTGCCAGCAGCCGCTTGGGGACCGGGAAGCAGCCCCAGCATTTT. Translated, it gives CASSRLGTGKQPQHF.

To note about this clonotype: Since a much larger clone is just one base distant, this may be a read error. The chain uses TRBV11-2 and TRBJ2-3, with D unresolved. Germline CDR1 is SGHAT and CDR2 is FQNNGV. This CDR3 contains 13 residues. DNA of the CDR3: TGTGCCGGCAGTCACGTAAGGCGGGATACGCAGTATTTT. It specifies CAGSHVRRDTQYF.

This clonotype was observed at least ten times. The J gene is TRBJ2-2, the V gene TRBV20-1; D not resolved. V lost 3 bases to trimming and J lost 4 bases, with 15 bases between them. This CDR3 spans 15 amino acids. The germline V gene has CDR1 DFQATT and CDR2 SNEGSKA (reference sequence). For the CDR3, the DNA is TGCAGTGCTAGTACACGGGTAACTACCACCGGGGAGCTGTTTTTT. Translated, it gives CSASTRVTTTGELFF.

This chain links TRBV6-2 or TRBV6-3 with TRBJ2-7; a possible D gene is TRBD1 (6 bases). The germline V gene encodes CDR1 MNHEY and CDR2 SVGEGT. V was pared by 5 bases and J by 2 bases, with 22 bases between. There are 17 residues in the CDR3. CDR3: CASSLFQASGAAYEQYF. CDR3 bases: TGTGCCAGCAGTCTTTTCCAGGCTTCAGGGGCAGCCTACGAGCAGTACTTC.